The rows below give T cell receptor beta chains drawn from one sample of a study of early T cells in non-severe SARS-CoV-2 infection. One entry per CDR3 protein results from TCRdb running MiXCR on the 5' RACE reads. This sample has about 83,000 distinct CDR3 sequences, with about an eighth found just once. Specimen: whole blood. The receptors were gathered from an adult who was a healthcare worker with PCR-confirmed SARS-CoV-2 infection or an uninfected control (not recorded which). The CDR3 runs from the conserved cysteine through the conserved F or W. Fields, in order: clone size, V gene, D gene, J gene, CDR3 protein, CDR3 DNA. A D gene is named only where the DNA matches it firmly. Clone size appears in some rows only: once, few, many, or a class for an expanded clone.

>.|TRBV5-6|.|TRBJ1-2
CASSFFTGTDGYTF
TGTGCCAGCAGCTTCTTTACAGGGACGGATGGCTACACCTTC
>.|TRBV7-2|TRBD2|TRBJ2-5
CASSLQSGGLETQYF
TGTGCCAGCAGCTTACAAAGCGGGGGGTTAGAGACCCAGTACTTC
>.|TRBV11-3|.|TRBJ2-7
CASSLATGSYEQYF
TGTGCCAGCAGCCTTGCGACGGGTAGCTACGAGCAGTACTTC
>.|TRBV5-6|.|TRBJ2-5
CASSPKRDQETQYF
TGTGCCAGCAGCCCAAAGCGGGACCAAGAGACCCAGTACTTC
>many|TRBV6-1|TRBD2|TRBJ2-3
CASMKRGGLDTQYF
TGTGCCAGCATGAAGCGGGGGGGATTAGATACGCAGTATTTT
>few|TRBV19|TRBD2|TRBJ2-1
CASSISGGLNEQFF
TGTGCCAGTAGTATATCGGGGGGTCTCAATGAGCAGTTCTTC
>many|TRBV5-6|.|TRBJ2-1
CASSRGPHVPRDNEQFF
TGTGCCAGCAGCAGAGGTCCCCATGTTCCACGGGACAATGAGCAGTTCTTC
>few|TRBV12-3/TRBV12-4|TRBD1|TRBJ2-7
CASSFQGAYYEQYF
TGTGCCAGCAGTTTTCAGGGGGCCTACTACGAGCAGTACTTC
>many|TRBV6-5|TRBD1|TRBJ1-1
CASRRGQGKNTEAFF
TGTGCCAGCAGAAGAGGACAGGGGAAGAACACTGAAGCTTTCTTT
>many|TRBV15|.|TRBJ2-7
CATSSESYEQYF
TGTGCCACCAGCAGTGAGTCCTACGAGCAGTACTTC
>few|TRBV2|TRBD2|TRBJ2-7
CASSFSGLEQYF
TGTGCCAGCAGTTTTAGCGGGTTAGAGCAGTACTTC
>many|TRBV11-2|TRBD2|TRBJ2-1
CASSRLAGDSYNEQFF
TGTGCCAGCAGCCGTTTAGCGGGGGACTCCTACAATGAGCAGTTCTTC
>.|TRBV7-2|TRBD1|TRBJ2-7
CASSWDRASYEQYF
TGTGCCAGCAGCTGGGACAGGGCATCCTACGAGCAGTACTTC
>.|TRBV7-2|TRBD2|TRBJ2-3
CASSGGGHTQYF
TGTGCCAGCTCAGGCGGGGGACATACGCAGTATTTT
>.|TRBV15|TRBD1|TRBJ2-7
CATSRGGQGSYEQYF
TGTGCCACCAGCAGGGGAGGACAGGGATCCTACGAGCAGTACTTC
>many|TRBV12-3/TRBV12-4|.|TRBJ2-3
CASSRSGAGDTQYF
TGTGCCAGCAGCCGATCCGGGGCAGGAGATACGCAGTATTTT
>few|TRBV5-1|.|TRBJ2-2
CASSSNLGGVNTGELFF
TGCGCCAGCAGCTCCAACTTGGGGGGCGTGAACACCGGGGAGCTGTTTTTT
>many|TRBV10-3|TRBD1|TRBJ1-1
CAISRQGGNTEAFF
TGTGCCATAAGCAGACAGGGGGGGAACACTGAAGCTTTCTTT
>few|TRBV20-1|.|TRBJ1-5
CSARRQTQVSNQPQHF
TGCAGTGCTAGACGACAAACCCAAGTTAGCAATCAGCCCCAGCATTTT
>many|TRBV27|TRBD1|TRBJ1-6
CASSLQGGSPLHF
TGTGCCAGCAGTCTTCAGGGGGGTTCACCCCTCCACTTT
>few|TRBV10-3|TRBD1|TRBJ1-2
CAISAGTGEIYGYTF
TGTGCCATCAGTGCCGGGACAGGGGAGATCTATGGCTACACCTTC
>many|TRBV7-9|.|TRBJ2-7
CASSRTPYEQYF
TGTGCCAGCAGCCGAACCCCTTACGAGCAGTACTTC
>.|TRBV2|.|TRBJ2-1
CASGRVNEQFF
TGTGCCAGCGGAAGGGTAAATGAGCAGTTCTTC
>few|TRBV5-1|TRBD1|TRBJ1-1
CASSLVPGQEEAFF
TGCGCCAGCAGCTTGGTCCCCGGACAGGAAGAAGCTTTCTTT
>many|TRBV10-3|TRBD1|TRBJ1-2
CAISPGTGNGYTF
TGTGCCATCAGTCCCGGGACAGGGAACGGCTACACCTTC
>many|TRBV7-6|.|TRBJ2-3
CASSLVAGPTDTQYF
TGTGCCAGCAGCTTAGTGGCGGGGCCCACAGATACGCAGTATTTT
>few|TRBV9|.|TRBJ1-1
CASSVGQLMNTEAFF
TGTGCCAGCAGCGTAGGACAGCTAATGAACACTGAAGCTTTCTTT
>few|TRBV5-4|TRBD1|TRBJ1-1
CASSVGQGGRNTEAFF
TGTGCCAGCAGCGTGGGACAGGGGGGTAGGAACACTGAAGCTTTCTTT
>.|TRBV20-1|TRBD1|TRBJ2-7
CSARPGQGTYEQYF
TGCAGTGCTAGGCCGGGACAGGGGACCTACGAGCAGTACTTC
>few|TRBV2|.|TRBJ1-1
CASSDTRSTEAFF
TGTGCCAGCAGTGACACTAGGAGCACTGAAGCTTTCTTT